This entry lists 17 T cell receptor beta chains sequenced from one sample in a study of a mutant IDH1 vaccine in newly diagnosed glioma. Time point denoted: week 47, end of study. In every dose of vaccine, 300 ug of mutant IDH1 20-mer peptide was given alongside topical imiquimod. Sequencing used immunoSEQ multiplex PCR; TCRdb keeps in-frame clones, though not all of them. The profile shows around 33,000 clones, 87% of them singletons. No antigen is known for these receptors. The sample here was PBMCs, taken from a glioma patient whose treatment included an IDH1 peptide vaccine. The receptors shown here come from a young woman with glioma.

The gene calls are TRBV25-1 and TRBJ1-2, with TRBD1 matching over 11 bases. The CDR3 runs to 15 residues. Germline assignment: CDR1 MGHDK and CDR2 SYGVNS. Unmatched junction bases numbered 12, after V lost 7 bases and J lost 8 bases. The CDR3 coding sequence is TGTGCCAGCACAACCGGGACAGGGGGGGGATCGGGCTACACCTTC. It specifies CASTTGTGGGSGYTF.

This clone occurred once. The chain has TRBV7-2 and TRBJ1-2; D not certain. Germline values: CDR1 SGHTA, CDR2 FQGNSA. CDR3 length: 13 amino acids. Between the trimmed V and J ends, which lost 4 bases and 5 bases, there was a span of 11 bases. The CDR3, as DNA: TGTGCCAGCAGCTCGCGGGCGAATTATGGCTACACCTTC. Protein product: CASSSRANYGYTF.

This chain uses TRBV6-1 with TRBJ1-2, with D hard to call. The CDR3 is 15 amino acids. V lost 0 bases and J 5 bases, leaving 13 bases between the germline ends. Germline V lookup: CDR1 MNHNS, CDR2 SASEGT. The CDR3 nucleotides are TGTGCCAGCAGTGAAGCCGTAGGACCGGAGTATGGCTACACCTTC. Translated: CASSEAVGPEYGYTF.

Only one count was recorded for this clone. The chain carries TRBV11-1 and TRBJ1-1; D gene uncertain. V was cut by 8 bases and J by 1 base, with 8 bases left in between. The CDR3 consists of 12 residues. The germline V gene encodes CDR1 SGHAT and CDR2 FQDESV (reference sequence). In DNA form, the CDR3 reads TGTGCCAGCCCGTCCGGGAACACTGAAGCTTTCTTT. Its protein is CASPSGNTEAFF.

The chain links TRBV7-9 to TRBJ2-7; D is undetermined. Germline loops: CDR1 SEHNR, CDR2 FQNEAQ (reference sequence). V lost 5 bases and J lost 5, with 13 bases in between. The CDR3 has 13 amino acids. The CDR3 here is CASSPTKVNEQYF. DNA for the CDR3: TGTGCCAGCAGCCCAACGAAGGTCAACGAGCAGTACTTC.

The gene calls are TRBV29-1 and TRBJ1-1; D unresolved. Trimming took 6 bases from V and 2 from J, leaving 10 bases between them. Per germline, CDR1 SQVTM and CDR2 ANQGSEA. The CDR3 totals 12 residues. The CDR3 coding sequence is TGCAGCGTCAGGACCTCCAACACTGAAGCTTTCTTT. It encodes CSVRTSNTEAFF.

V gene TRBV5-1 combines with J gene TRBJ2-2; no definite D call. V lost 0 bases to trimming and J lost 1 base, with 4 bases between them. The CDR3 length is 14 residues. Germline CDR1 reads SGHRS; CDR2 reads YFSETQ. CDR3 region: CASSLAENTGELFF. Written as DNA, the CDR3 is TGCGCCAGCAGCTTGGCGGAGAACACCGGGGAGCTGTTTTTT. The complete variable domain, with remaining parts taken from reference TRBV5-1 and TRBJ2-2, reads KAGVTQTPRYLIKTRGQQVTLSCSPISGHRSVSWYQQTPGQGLQFLFEYFSETQRNKGNFPGRFSGRQFSNSRSEMNVSTLELGDSALYLCASSLAENTGELFFGEGSRLTVL.

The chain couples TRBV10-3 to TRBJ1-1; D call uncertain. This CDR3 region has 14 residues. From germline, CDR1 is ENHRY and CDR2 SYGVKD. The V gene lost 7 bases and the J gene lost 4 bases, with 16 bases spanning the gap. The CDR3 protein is CAITPRVESTEAFF. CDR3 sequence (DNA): TGTGCCATCACCCCCCGGGTCGAAAGCACTGAAGCTTTCTTT.

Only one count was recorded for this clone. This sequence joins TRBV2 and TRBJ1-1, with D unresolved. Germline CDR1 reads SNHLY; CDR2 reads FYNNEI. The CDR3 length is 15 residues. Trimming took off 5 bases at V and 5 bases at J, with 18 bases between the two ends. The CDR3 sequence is CASSIQRSAGTEAFF. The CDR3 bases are TGTGCCAGCAGTATTCAGCGGTCCGCGGGAACTGAAGCTTTCTTT.

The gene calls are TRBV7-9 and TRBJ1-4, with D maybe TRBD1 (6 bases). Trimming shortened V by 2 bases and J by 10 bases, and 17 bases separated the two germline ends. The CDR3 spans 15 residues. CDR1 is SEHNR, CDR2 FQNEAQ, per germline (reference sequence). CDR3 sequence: CASSLRQQGFGKLFF. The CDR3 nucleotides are TGTGCCAGCAGCTTAAGACAACAGGGATTTGGAAAACTGTTTTTT.

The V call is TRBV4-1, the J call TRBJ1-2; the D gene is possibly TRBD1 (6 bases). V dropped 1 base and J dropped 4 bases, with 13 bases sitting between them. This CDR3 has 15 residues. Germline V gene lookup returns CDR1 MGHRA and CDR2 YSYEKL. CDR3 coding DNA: TGCGCCAGCAGCCAAGGGACAGCGGACCTCTATGGCTACACCTTC. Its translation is CASSQGTADLYGYTF.

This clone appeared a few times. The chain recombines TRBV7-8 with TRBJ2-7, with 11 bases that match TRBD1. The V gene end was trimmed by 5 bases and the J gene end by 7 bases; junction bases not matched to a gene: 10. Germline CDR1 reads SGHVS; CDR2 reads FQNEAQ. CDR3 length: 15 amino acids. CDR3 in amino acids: CASSQRDRGFGEQYF. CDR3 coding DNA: TGTGCCAGCAGCCAACGGGACAGGGGGTTCGGGGAGCAGTACTTC.

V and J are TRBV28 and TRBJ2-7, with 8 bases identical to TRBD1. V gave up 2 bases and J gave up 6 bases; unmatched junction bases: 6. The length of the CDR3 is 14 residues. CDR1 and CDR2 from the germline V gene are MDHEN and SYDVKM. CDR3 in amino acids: CASSLAQGASEQYF. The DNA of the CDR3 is TGTGCCAGCAGTTTAGCGCAGGGGGCGAGCGAGCAGTACTTC.

CDR3 protein: CASGLSTDTQYF. CDR3 nucleotides: TGTGCCAGCGGACTTAGCACAGATACGCAGTATTTT. This sequence joins TRBV2 and TRBJ2-3; possibly TRBD2 for D (5 bases). The germline V gene has CDR1 SNHLY and CDR2 FYNNEI. This CDR3 spans 12 amino acids. V gave up 8 bases and J gave up 0 bases, with 6 bases separating them.

The CDR3 loop reads CASSWAGIPYEQYF. DNA for the CDR3: TGTGCCAGCAGCTGGGCAGGGATCCCCTACGAGCAGTACTTC. The chain links TRBV5-6 to TRBJ2-7; perhaps TRBD1 as D (5 bases). Trimming shortened V by 3 bases and J by 2 bases, and 12 bases separated the two germline ends. The CDR3 runs to 14 residues. From germline, CDR1 is SGHDT and CDR2 YYEEEE.

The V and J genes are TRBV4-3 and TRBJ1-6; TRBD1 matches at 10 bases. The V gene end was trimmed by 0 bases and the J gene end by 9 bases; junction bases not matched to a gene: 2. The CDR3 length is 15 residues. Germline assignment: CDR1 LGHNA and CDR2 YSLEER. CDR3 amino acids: CASSQEWDRGSPLHF. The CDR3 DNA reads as TGCGCCAGCAGCCAAGAGTGGGACAGGGGTTCACCCCTCCACTTT.

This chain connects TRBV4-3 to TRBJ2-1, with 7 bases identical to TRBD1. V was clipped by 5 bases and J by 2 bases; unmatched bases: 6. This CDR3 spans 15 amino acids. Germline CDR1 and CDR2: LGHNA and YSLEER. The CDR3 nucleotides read TGCGCCAGCAGCTTCTCCGGGACAGCCTACAATGAGCAGTTCTTC. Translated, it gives CASSFSGTAYNEQFF.